Shown below are 27 T cell receptor beta chains from a single sample sequenced in a study of shared clonotypes between healthy human individuals. TCRdb's copy holds only in-frame clones and misses some; the assay was immunoSEQ multiplex PCR. The sample holds about 1.5 million clones, 98% seen once. Sequencing used naive CD4+ T cells sorted from blood. Subset indicated: CD45RA+ positively selected. Receptors were obtained from a man aged 25-40 years in good health.

On this clone itself: Other DNA sequences within the sample encode an identical CDR3. J is TRBJ2-3 and V is TRBV18, with 11 bases identical to TRBD2. The germline CDR1 and CDR2 sequences are KGHSH and LQKENI. V shed 3 bases, J shed 2 bases, and the junction held 4 bases outside the gene matches. The length of the CDR3 is 16 residues. CDR3 residues: CASSPLAGGSTDTQYF. The CDR3 DNA sequence: TGTGCCAGCTCACCTCTAGCGGGAGGTTCCACAGATACGCAGTATTTT. Supplemented by reference TRBV18 and TRBJ2-3, the full variable domain reads NAGVMQNPRHLVRRRGQEARLRCSPMKGHSHVYWYRQLPEEGLKFMVYLQKENIIDESGMPKERFSAEFPKEGPSILRIQQVVRGDSAAYFCASSPLAGGSTDTQYFGPGTRLTVL.

The J gene is TRBJ1-2, the V gene TRBV4-1, with 12 bases that match TRBD1. J was trimmed by 13 bases and V by 8 bases; bases with no gene match: 20. The CDR3 has 16 residues. Germline CDR1 and CDR2: MGHRA and YSYEKL. This CDR3 is CASGPRAGTGGVVGTF. CDR3 nucleotides: TGCGCCAGCGGGCCACGCGCCGGGACAGGGGGCGTAGTAGGCACCTTC.

V gene TRBV14 combines with J gene TRBJ2-7, with D tentatively TRBD2 (6 bases). This CDR3 is built from 15 residues. Per germline, CDR1 SGHDN and CDR2 FVKESK. V was pared by 1 base and J by 2 bases, with 12 bases between. The DNA for the CDR3 is TGTGCCAGCAGCCAAGGTTTCGGGAGCCCCTACGAGCAGTACTTC. This gives the protein CASSQGFGSPYEQYF.

V is TRBV14 and J is TRBJ2-1, with 7 bases lining up with TRBD2. Germline loops: CDR1 SGHDN, CDR2 FVKESK. With V trimmed by 4 bases and J by 5 bases, 11 bases remained unmatched. This CDR3 is 16 amino acids long. The CDR3 region has the DNA TGTGCCAGCAGCCTCGCCCGCGGGAGTACTAACAATGAGCAGTTCTTC. Residues: CASSLARGSTNNEQFF.

This chain uses TRBV5-8 with TRBJ1-5; no definite D call. The CDR3 consists of 13 residues. Germline-derived CDR1 and CDR2 are SGHTS and YDEGEE. Trimming cost V 4 bases and J 2 bases, with 7 bases left between them. CDR3 nucleotide sequence: TGTGCCAGCAGCCTCTGGGGCAATCAGCCCCAGCATTTT. Protein: CASSLWGNQPQHF.

This chain connects TRBV14 to TRBJ2-3; 7 bases map to TRBD2. The germline V gene has CDR1 SGHDN and CDR2 FVKESK. This CDR3 has 16 amino acids. Trimming cost V 4 bases and J 6 bases; bases outside gene matches: 13. The DNA for the CDR3 is TGTGCCAGCAGCCCCCAGACTAGCAACCCCCGTGATACGCAGTATTTT. This encodes CASSPQTSNPRDTQYF.

The rearrangement links TRBV6-1 to TRBJ2-1; D unresolved. Germline-derived CDR1 and CDR2 are MNHNS and SASEGT. Trimming removed 4 bases at V and 5 bases at J, with 3 bases between. The length of the CDR3 is 11 residues. CDR3 in amino acids: CASSGHNEQFF. In DNA, the CDR3 is TGTGCCAGCAGTGGACACAATGAGCAGTTCTTC.

This CDR3 reads CASKVVGSSYEQYF. CDR3 DNA sequence: TGCGCCAGCAAAGTTGTGGGGAGCTCCTACGAGCAGTACTTC. The rearrangement uses TRBV10-2 and TRBJ2-7; perhaps TRBD2 as D (5 bases). This CDR3 comprises 14 residues. Trimming shortened V by 7 bases and J by 0 bases, and 13 bases separated the two germline ends. In germline, CDR1 is WSHSY, CDR2 SAAADI.

The chain employs TRBV7-8 and TRBJ2-2, with D perhaps TRBD2 (6 bases). The CDR3 length is 15 residues. The germline V and J ends were trimmed by 1 base and 4 bases, with 10 bases remaining between them. Germline CDR1 reads SGHVS; CDR2 reads FQNEAQ. The CDR3 DNA reads as TGTGCCAGCAGCTTAGTTTTGGGGGGCACCGGGGAGCTGTTTTTT. It codes for CASSLVLGGTGELFF.

The J gene is TRBJ2-5, the V gene TRBV6-5; D may be TRBD1 (6 bases). The CDR3 sequence is 13 residues long. Trimming shortened V by 7 bases and J by 5 bases, and 14 bases separated the two germline ends. The germline V gene has CDR1 MNHEY and CDR2 SVGAGI. CDR3 DNA: TGTGCCAGCAACACAGGGCCCGGGGAGACCCAGTACTTC. Protein product: CASNTGPGETQYF.

The V and J genes are TRBV7-9 and TRBJ1-5; D not certain. CDR1 and CDR2 (germline): SEHNR, FQNEAQ (reference sequence). CDR3 length: 15 residues. Trimming pared 4 bases from V and 2 bases from J, leaving 12 bases between. CDR3 protein: CASSSTGSGNQPQHF. The CDR3 DNA reads as TGTGCCAGCAGCTCCACGGGGTCGGGCAATCAGCCCCAGCATTTT.

V gene TRBV2 combines with J gene TRBJ2-3, with D possibly being TRBD1 or TRBD2 (5 bases each). Trimming cost V 6 bases and J 4 bases, with 14 bases left between them. CDR1 is SNHLY and CDR2 is FYNNEI in the germline V gene. This CDR3 is built from 14 residues. CDR3 region: CASRAAGAPDTQYF. The CDR3 nucleotides read TGTGCCAGCAGGGCCGCCGGGGCTCCAGATACGCAGTATTTT. The full variable domain, in which reference TRBV2 and TRBJ2-3 provide the parts outside the CDR3, is EPEVTQTPSHQVTQMGQEVILRCVPISNHLYFYWYRQILGQKVEFLVSFYNNEISEKSEIFDDQFSVERPDGSNFTLKIRSTKLEDSAMYFCASRAAGAPDTQYFGPGTRLTVL.

V gene TRBV2 combines with J gene TRBJ2-7; D not certain. The length of the CDR3 is 14 residues. In germline, CDR1 is SNHLY, CDR2 FYNNEI. Trimming took off 7 bases at V and 2 bases at J, with 15 bases between the two ends. The CDR3: CASKDPNPPYEQYF. In nucleotides, the CDR3 is TGTGCCAGCAAAGATCCTAACCCACCCTACGAGCAGTACTTC. Full variable domain (remainder filled in from reference TRBV2 and TRBJ2-7): EPEVTQTPSHQVTQMGQEVILRCVPISNHLYFYWYRQILGQKVEFLVSFYNNEISEKSEIFDDQFSVERPDGSNFTLKIRSTKLEDSAMYFCASKDPNPPYEQYFGPGTRLTVT.

The J gene is TRBJ2-3, the V gene TRBV15; no clear D gene. The germline V and J ends were trimmed by 5 bases and 6 bases, with 6 bases remaining between them. CDR3 length equals 11 residues. Germline V lookup: CDR1 LNHNV, CDR2 YYDKDF (reference sequence). The CDR3 loop reads CATSSADTQYF. CDR3 DNA sequence: TGTGCCACCAGCTCCGCGGATACGCAGTATTTT.

The rearrangement links TRBV18 to TRBJ2-5; TRBD1 agrees at 7 bases. The CDR3 length is 16 residues. Germline CDR1 KGHSH, CDR2 LQKENI. V was pared by 1 base and J by 7 bases, with 12 bases of the junction left unmatched. CDR3 sequence reads: CASSPQATNAGGTQYF. The DNA for the CDR3 is TGTGCCAGCTCACCACAGGCCACGAACGCAGGGGGGACCCAGTACTTC. Using reference TRBV18 and TRBJ2-5 for the parts outside the CDR3, the full variable domain is NAGVMQNPRHLVRRRGQEARLRCSPMKGHSHVYWYRQLPEEGLKFMVYLQKENIIDESGMPKERFSAEFPKEGPSILRIQQVVRGDSAAYFCASSPQATNAGGTQYFGPGTRLLVL.

V is TRBV5-6 and J is TRBJ2-7, with D possibly TRBD1 on 6 matching bases. Germline V gives CDR1 SGHDT, CDR2 YYEEEE. V shed 0 bases and J shed 2 bases, with 12 bases lying between them. CDR3 length: 15 residues. The CDR3 DNA sequence: TGTGCCAGCAGCTTGGAAGGGGGAGTCGCCTACGAGCAGTACTTC. It translates to CASSLEGGVAYEQYF. Complete variable domain (other parts from reference TRBV5-6 and TRBJ2-7): DAGVTQSPTHLIKTRGQQVTLRCSPKSGHDTVSWYQQALGQGPQFIFQYYEEEERQRGNFPDRFSGHQFPNYSSELNVNALLLGDSALYLCASSLEGGVAYEQYFGPGTRLTVT.

The chain links TRBV28 to TRBJ1-1, with TRBD1 as a possible D gene (6 bases). The CDR3 has 13 residues. Trimming shortened V by 7 bases and J by 6 bases, and 15 bases separated the two germline ends. Germline assignment: CDR1 MDHEN and CDR2 SYDVKM. The CDR3 loop reads CASTLQGPPEAFF. The DNA of the CDR3 is TGTGCCAGCACCCTTCAGGGGCCCCCTGAAGCTTTCTTT.

The CDR3 loop is CASSHTTNTGELFF. CDR3 DNA sequence: TGCGCCAGCAGCCATACAACGAACACCGGGGAGCTGTTTTTT. The chain uses TRBV5-1 and TRBJ2-2; D is uncertain. The CDR3 totals 14 residues. Trimming cost V 4 bases and J 0 bases, with 7 bases left between them. In germline, CDR1 is SGHRS, CDR2 YFSETQ.

Turning to this clone: An end of the junction does not agree with germline; a read error may underlie this. The chain carries TRBV19 and TRBJ1-1; maybe TRBD1 (5 bases). The CDR3 extends over 15 amino acids. Germline V CDR1 and CDR2: LNHDA, SQIVND (reference sequence). The DNA for the CDR3 is TGTGCCAGTAGTATGGGCCCAAACACACGACAGTTCTCGCGCTTT. Translation: CASSMGPNTRQFSRF.

This chain links TRBV28 with TRBJ2-1; 9 positions match TRBD2. Germline V gene lookup returns CDR1 MDHEN and CDR2 SYDVKM. J was trimmed by 2 bases and V by 7 bases; bases with no gene match: 27. The CDR3 spans 22 residues. The CDR3 here is CASTRPSWRGSGSTKTYNEQFF. The CDR3 coding sequence is TGTGCCAGCACCCGGCCATCATGGCGGGGTAGCGGGAGTACGAAGACCTACAATGAGCAGTTCTTC.

This chain uses TRBV28 with TRBJ2-7; D perhaps matches TRBD1 (5 bases). The ends were cut back, 5 bases at V and 4 bases at J, with 12 bases in the middle. Germline V gives CDR1 MDHEN, CDR2 SYDVKM. This CDR3 is 13 amino acids long. Written as DNA, the CDR3 is TGTGCCAGCAGTCCAGGGCCAGTTTACGAGCAGTACTTC. Translation gives CASSPGPVYEQYF.

Of note for this clone: Its ends do not fully match the called genes, so a read error is possible. The genes are TRBV28 and TRBJ2-1; 13 bases are a match to TRBD2. The germline V gene has CDR1 MDHEN and CDR2 SYDVKM. The CDR3 consists of 16 residues. For the CDR3, the DNA is TGTGCCAGCAGTCGGACTAGCGGGAGTGGATACAGGCTCCCGATCTTC. This codes for CASSRTSGSGYRLPIF. Using reference TRBV28 and TRBJ2-1 for the parts outside the CDR3, the full variable domain is DVKVTQSSRYLVKRTGEKVFLECVQDMDHENMFWYRQDPGLGLRLIYFSYDVKMKEKGDIPEGYSVSREKKERFSLILESASTNQTSMYLCASSRTSGSGYRLPIFGPGTRLTVL.

This clone has just one count. V and J are TRBV14 and TRBJ2-5; 10 bases match TRBD1. This CDR3 has 15 amino acids. Trimming at V came to 1 base and at J to 4 bases, leaving 3 bases not matched to a gene. Germline values: CDR1 SGHDN, CDR2 FVKESK. The CDR3 region has the DNA TGTGCCAGCAGCCAAGGACAGGGGGCAAGAGAGACCCAGTACTTC. Amino acids: CASSQGQGARETQYF.

This rearrangement joins TRBV4-3 to TRBJ1-4; D is unresolved. From germline, CDR1 is LGHNA and CDR2 YSLEER. V gave up 0 bases and J gave up 6 bases, with 20 bases separating them. This CDR3 region has 18 residues. CDR3 DNA: TGCGCCAGCAGCCAAGAGTTACTGGGAAGCTTCCCTGATGAAAAACTGTTTTTT. As protein: CASSQELLGSFPDEKLFF.

Note on this clone: The sample has other DNA sequences that encode this CDR3 too. The J gene is TRBJ2-3, the V gene TRBV18; D gene ambiguous. Trimming took 3 bases from V and 2 from J, leaving 6 bases between them. The CDR3 covers 13 residues. Germline CDR1 KGHSH, CDR2 LQKENI. This chain's CDR3 is CASSPGITDTQYF. In DNA, the CDR3 is TGTGCCAGCTCACCGGGGATCACAGATACGCAGTATTTT.

CDR3 sequence reads: CASTPGLAHEQYF. CDR3 DNA sequence: TGTGCCAGCACCCCTGGCCTGGCTCACGAGCAGTACTTC. This chain uses TRBV7-9 with TRBJ2-7; no reliable D call. Between the trimmed V and J ends, which lost 7 bases and 5 bases, there was a span of 15 bases. The CDR3 is 13 amino acids. The V gene's germline CDR1 is SEHNR and CDR2 FQNEAQ (reference sequence).

The J gene is TRBJ1-4, the V gene TRBV2; no reliable D call. Germline CDR1 SNHLY, CDR2 FYNNEI. The CDR3 is 15 amino acids. Trimming removed 2 bases from V and 8 bases from J, with 15 bases in between. DNA of the CDR3: TGTGCCAGCAGTGAATGGAACCGGCGGCTCGAAAAACTGTTTTTT. It is translated as CASSEWNRRLEKLFF.